This TCR beta chain was recorded in a study of control samples from healthy donors and cancer patients. The assay was immunoSEQ multiplex PCR, and TCRdb's table has in-frame clones only and misses some. This sample has 75,000 to 90,000 clones; around nine tenths occur once, and the top ten carry 7.2%. Germline CDR1 is DFQATT and CDR2 is SNEGSKA (reference sequence). V lost 2 bases and J lost 10, with 6 bases in between. The CDR3 consists of 10 residues. The J gene is TRBJ2-1, the V gene TRBV20-1; D remains ambiguous. The sample comprised blood. This clonotype originated in a man aged 50 to 60 in good health. Here the CDR3 reads CSARRAEQFF. The DNA of the CDR3 is TGCAGTGCTAGACGTGCGGAGCAGTTCTTC.